The 9 T cell receptor beta chains listed next were all sequenced from one sample in a study of cytomegalovirus exposure and HLA in healthy donors. The repertoire was sequenced with immunoSEQ multiplex PCR; TCRdb's copy has only in-frame clones and lacks some. Of more than 95,000 clones in the sample, about 90% were seen once. The sample was PBMCs. These receptors were taken from a woman aged 18-29 years in good health and CMV-seronegative.

V is TRBV10-3 and J is TRBJ2-4, with 10 bases lining up with TRBD1. CDR1 is ENHRY and CDR2 is SYGVKD in the germline V gene. Trimming removed 6 bases from V and 11 bases from J; junction bases left unmatched: 4. The CDR3 sequence is 12 residues long. In DNA form, the CDR3 reads TGTGCCATCAGAGGGACAGGGGTCGTTCAGTACTTC. It encodes CAIRGTGVVQYF.

This clone was seen once. The rearrangement uses TRBV6-6 and TRBJ1-5; D is perhaps TRBD1 (6 bases). V was shortened by 2 bases and J by 0 bases, with 11 bases between the two germline ends. The CDR3 loop spans 16 amino acids. Germline CDR1 and CDR2: MNHNY and SVGAGI (reference sequence). In nucleotides, the CDR3 is TGTGCCAGCAGTTACCTGACAGGAGATAGCAATCAGCCCCAGCATTTT. Protein sequence: CASSYLTGDSNQPQHF.

The chain uses TRBV30 and TRBJ1-3; D uncertain. Germline V gives CDR1 GTSNPN, CDR2 SVGIG (reference sequence). V gave up 0 bases and J gave up 0 bases, with 9 bases separating them. The CDR3 covers 15 residues. The CDR3, as DNA: TGTGCCTGGAGTGTACAGTTAAGCTCTGGAAACACCATATATTTT. Amino acid sequence: CAWSVQLSSGNTIYF.

This chain joins TRBV7-2 and TRBJ2-3, with a tentative D call TRBD2 (6 bases). The V and J ends lost 5 bases and 0 bases respectively, with 9 bases between them. The length of the CDR3 is 14 residues. CDR1 and CDR2 from the germline V gene are SGHTA and FQGNSA. CDR3 DNA: TGTGCCAGCAGCACGGGAGTCAGCACAGATACGCAGTATTTT. This encodes CASSTGVSTDTQYF.

This chain uses TRBV2 with TRBJ2-6; a possible D gene is TRBD1 (6 bases). From germline, CDR1 is SNHLY and CDR2 FYNNEI. The germline V and J ends were trimmed by 8 bases and 3 bases, with 17 bases remaining between them. This CDR3 region has 16 residues. The DNA for the CDR3 is TGTGCCAGCTCGTCAGGGGTGGGGCTTGGGGCCAACGTCCTGACTTTC. The encoded protein is CASSSGVGLGANVLTF.

The rearrangement uses TRBV28 and TRBJ1-5; a possible D gene is TRBD1 (5 bases). V lost 10 bases to trimming and J lost 4 bases, with 17 bases between them. The germline V gene encodes CDR1 MDHEN and CDR2 SYDVKM. There are 14 residues in the CDR3. The CDR3 reads CATPSDTGNQPQHF. For the CDR3, the DNA is TGTGCCACCCCCTCGGACACGGGTAATCAGCCCCAGCATTTT.

The rearrangement joins TRBV19 to TRBJ1-2, with D tentatively TRBD1 (5 bases). V lost 5 bases to trimming and J lost 3 bases, with 25 bases between them. CDR1 is LNHDA and CDR2 is SQIVND in the germline V gene (reference sequence). The CDR3 is 18 amino acids. CDR3 nucleotides: TGTGCCAGTAGTTTCCTCGGATCTGGGGACTCGGGTCACTATGGCTACACCTTC. Its protein is CASSFLGSGDSGHYGYTF.

CDR3 bases: TGTGCCAGCAGTTTCTCATTATCAGGACTAGCGGGCCCCAGCTCCTACAATGAGCAGTTCTTC. Encoded protein: CASSFSLSGLAGPSSYNEQFF. V and J are TRBV28 and TRBJ2-1; 11 nucleotides line up with TRBD2. This CDR3 comprises 21 residues. Germline loops: CDR1 MDHEN, CDR2 SYDVKM. With 3 bases clipped from V and 0 bases from J, the junction kept 16 bases outside the gene matches.

The chain employs TRBV7-9 and TRBJ1-1; D might be TRBD1 (6 bases). CDR3 length: 13 amino acids. V lost 5 bases and J lost 6, with 13 bases in between. Germline values: CDR1 SEHNR, CDR2 FQNEAQ (reference sequence). CDR3 region: CASSRTEGAEAFF. Here the CDR3 DNA reads TGTGCCAGCAGCCGGACAGAAGGGGCTGAAGCTTTCTTT.